This record covers a single T cell receptor beta chain. Its antigen is as yet unknown. Hyperthyroidism patients were newly diagnosed, had disease duration under 2 months, and were aged 18 to 65 years. Investigators excluded patients with uncontrolled infection, other autoimmune disease, pregnancy or lactation. The source of the sample is a study of T cells in Graves' hyperthyroidism and ophthalmopathy. The investigators amplified TCR beta CDR3 regions from RNA transcripts. The HTBI primer set drove a first-round RT-PCR of the TCR CDR3. TCRdb recomputed calls from the multiplex PCR reads with MiXCR, one row per CDR3 protein. The table records under 750,000 distinct CDR3 sequences, 18% of them present only once. Findings and limits, study-wide: Blood shared most expanded thyroid clonotypes above 0.001.

What was sequenced was blood. The origin of this receptor is a woman aged 45-65 years with Graves' hyperthyroidism that later progressed to Graves' ophthalmopathy.

CDR3 DNA: TGTGCCAGTAGTATCAAGACAGGACCGCGTTACAATGAGCAGTTCTTC. Its protein product is CASSIKTGPRYNEQFF. The rearrangement links TRBV19 to TRBJ2-1; perhaps TRBD1 as D (6 bases). The CDR3 runs to 16 residues. CDR1 and CDR2 (germline): LNHDA, SQIVND (reference sequence). V was cut by 3 bases and J by 4 bases, with 16 bases left in between. Full variable domain (remainder filled in from reference TRBV19 and TRBJ2-1): DGGITQSPKYLFRKEGQNVTLSCEQNLNHDAMYWYRQDPGQGLRLIYYSQIVNDFQKGDIAEGYSVSREKKESFPLTVTSAQKNPTAFYLCASSIKTGPRYNEQFFGPGTRLTVL.